The rows below give T cell receptor beta chains drawn from one sample of a study of spatial heterogeneity in lung cancer. TCRdb reprocessed the 5' RACE reads via MiXCR and lists one record per CDR3 protein. The sample has about 26,000 distinct CDR3 sequences, around 5.8% seen once. The sample in question was PBMCs, obtained at follow-up. The receptors here all came from a male donor with early-stage non-small cell lung cancer. CDR3s include the opening cysteine and the closing phenylalanine or tryptophan. The D gene is left open where the match is weak. The size field is filled for only some rows; it gives once, few, many or a size class.

NA TRBJ1-2 NA TRBV20-1 CSARDPTGGEGYTF TGCAGTGCTAGAGATCCAACCGGAGGGGAAGGCTACACCTTC
TRBD1 TRBJ2-7 few TRBV18 CASSRNRGREQYF TGTGCCAGCTCACGAAACAGGGGCCGGGAGCAGTACTTC
NA TRBJ2-1 NA TRBV4-3 CASRLYNEQFF TGCGCCAGCAGATTGTACAATGAGCAGTTCTTC
TRBD2 TRBJ2-3 many TRBV5-5 CASSLQVAGGTDTQYF TGTGCCAGCAGCTTACAAGTAGCGGGGGGTACAGATACGCAGTATTTT
TRBD2 TRBJ2-1 NA TRBV5-1 CASSPLAGEYNEQFF TGCGCCAGCAGCCCTCTAGCGGGGGAATACAATGAGCAGTTCTTC
NA TRBJ2-3 many TRBV6-2/TRBV6-3 CASSYPDSTDTQYF TGTGCCAGCAGTTACCCTGACAGCACAGATACGCAGTATTTT
TRBD2 TRBJ2-1 NA TRBV6-5 CASSGTSGGKRGNEQFF TGTGCCAGCAGCGGGACTAGCGGGGGCAAAAGGGGTAATGAGCAGTTCTTC
NA TRBJ1-5 many TRBV29-1 CSVRATTNQPQHF TGCAGCGTTAGGGCAACCACTAATCAGCCCCAGCATTTT
NA TRBJ2-3 many TRBV20-1 CSARDLANTDTQYF TGCAGTGCTAGAGATCTGGCCAACACAGATACGCAGTATTTT
NA TRBJ2-3 NA TRBV6-6 CASSTDLWTISTDTQYF TGTGCCAGCAGCACTGACCTTTGGACTATTAGCACAGATACGCAGTATTTT
TRBD2 TRBJ2-1 many TRBV5-1 CASSLLAGEVGEQFF TGCGCCAGCAGCTTGTTAGCGGGAGAAGTTGGTGAGCAGTTCTTC
NA TRBJ1-5 many TRBV7-2 CASSLLSTQPQHF TGTGCCAGCAGCTTACTGTCGACCCAGCCCCAGCATTTT
NA TRBJ1-4 few TRBV12-5 CASGPGIGIEKLFF TGTGCTAGTGGCCCAGGGATAGGGATTGAAAAACTGTTTTTT
NA TRBJ2-5 many TRBV7-3 CASSEYGPQETQYF TGTGCCAGCAGCGAGTACGGTCCACAAGAGACCCAGTACTTC
NA TRBJ1-1 NA TRBV7-3 CASSPLVTEAFF TGTGCCAGCAGCCCTTTGGTCACTGAAGCTTTCTTT
TRBD2 TRBJ2-1 many TRBV11-2 CASSFTWTSGSTYNEQFF TGTGCCAGCAGCTTCACTTGGACTAGCGGCTCCACCTACAATGAGCAGTTCTTC
TRBD1 TRBJ2-5 many TRBV24-1 CATSDFSGTGRETQYF TGTGCCACCAGTGATTTTAGTGGGACAGGCCGGGAGACCCAGTACTTC